The clone carrying this TCR beta chain came up once. What it recognizes is unknown. These data belong to a study of CD8 T cells in Susac syndrome. About the research overall: Patients with Susac syndrome had blood drawn and were at that point therapy-naive, on corticosteroids, or on intravenous immunoglobulin alone.

General study findings and limits: CD4+ repertoires of Susac syndrome patients lacked detectable clonal expansion.

From blood CD8+ and CD4+ T cells, TCR beta sequences were generated. Roughly 0.45 to 1 ug RNA was reverse transcribed with random hexamers. The method of amplification for TCR beta CDR3 was immunoSEQ multiplex PCR, covering 54 Vbeta and 13 Jbeta. TCRdb passed the immunoSEQ multiplex PCR reads through MiXCR, listing each CDR3 protein once. The table includes around 140,000 distinct CDR3 sequences, roughly 94% detected once. The CDR3 contains 13 residues. The V end was cut by 6 bases, the J end by 4 bases, with 15 bases between. Germline CDR1 is SQVTM and CDR2 is ANQGSEA. The receptor's source is a human donor with Susac syndrome. Sample: CD4+ T cells from PBMCs. The chain is built from TRBV29-1 and TRBJ1-1; weak D call: TRBD1 (5 bases). The CDR3 loop is CSVQISQGTEAFF. The CDR3 DNA reads as TGCAGCGTCCAAATCTCGCAGGGCACTGAAGCTTTCTTT.